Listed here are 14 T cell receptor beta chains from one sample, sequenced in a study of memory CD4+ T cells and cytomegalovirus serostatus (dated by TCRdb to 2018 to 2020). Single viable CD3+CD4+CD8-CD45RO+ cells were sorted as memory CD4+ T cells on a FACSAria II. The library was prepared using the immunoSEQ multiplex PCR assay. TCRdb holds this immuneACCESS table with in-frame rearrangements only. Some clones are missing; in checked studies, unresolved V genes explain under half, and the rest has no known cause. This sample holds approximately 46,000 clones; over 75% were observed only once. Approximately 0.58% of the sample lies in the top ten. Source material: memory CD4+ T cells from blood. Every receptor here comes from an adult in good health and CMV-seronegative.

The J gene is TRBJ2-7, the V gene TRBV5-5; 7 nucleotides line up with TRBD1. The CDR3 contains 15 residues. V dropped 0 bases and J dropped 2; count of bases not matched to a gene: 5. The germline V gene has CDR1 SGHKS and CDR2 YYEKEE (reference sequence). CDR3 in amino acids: CASSLEGAGPYEQYF. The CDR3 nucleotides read TGTGCCAGCAGCTTGGAGGGGGCAGGACCCTACGAGCAGTACTTC.

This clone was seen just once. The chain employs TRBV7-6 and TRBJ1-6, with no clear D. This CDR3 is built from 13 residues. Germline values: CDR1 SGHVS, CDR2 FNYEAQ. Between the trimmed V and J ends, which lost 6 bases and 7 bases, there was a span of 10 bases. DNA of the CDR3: TGTGCCAGCAGTTTCCGAGCGAATTCACCCCTCCACTTT. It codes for CASSFRANSPLHF.

The chain's CDR3 is CASSPQDRKNSPLHF. The DNA of the CDR3 is TGTGCCAGCAGTCCTCAGGACAGGAAAAATTCACCCCTCCACTTT. This sequence joins TRBV27 and TRBJ1-6; 7 bases line up with TRBD1. The CDR3 totals 15 residues. The germline gives CDR1 MNHEY, CDR2 SMNVEV (reference sequence). V was clipped by 5 bases and J by 7 bases; unmatched bases: 8.

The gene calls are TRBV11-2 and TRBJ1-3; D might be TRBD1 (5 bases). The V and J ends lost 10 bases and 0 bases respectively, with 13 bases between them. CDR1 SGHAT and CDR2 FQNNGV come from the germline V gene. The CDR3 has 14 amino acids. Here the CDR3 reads CATGTGSSGNTIYF. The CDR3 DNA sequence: TGTGCCACAGGGACGGGGAGCTCTGGAAACACCATATATTTT.

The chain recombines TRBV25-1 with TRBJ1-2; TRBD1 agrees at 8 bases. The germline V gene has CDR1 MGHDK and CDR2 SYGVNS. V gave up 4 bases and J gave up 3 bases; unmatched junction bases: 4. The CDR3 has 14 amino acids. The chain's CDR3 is CASSAQTGDYGYTF. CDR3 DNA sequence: TGTGCCAGCAGTGCCCAGACAGGGGACTATGGCTACACCTTC.

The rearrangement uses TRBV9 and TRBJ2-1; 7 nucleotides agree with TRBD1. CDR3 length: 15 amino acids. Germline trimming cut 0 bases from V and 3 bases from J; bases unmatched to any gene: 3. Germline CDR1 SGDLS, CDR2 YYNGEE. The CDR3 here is CASSVGQGYYNEQFF. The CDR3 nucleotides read TGTGCCAGCAGCGTAGGACAGGGCTACTACAATGAGCAGTTCTTC.

In DNA form, the CDR3 reads TGTGCCAGCAGTGAAGTTGGGGTCAGCAATCAGCCCCAGCATTTT. It is translated as CASSEVGVSNQPQHF. J is TRBJ1-5 and V is TRBV6-1; D gene unclear. The CDR3 length is 15 residues. CDR1 and CDR2 (germline): MNHNS, SASEGT. Trimming pared 1 base from V and 1 base from J, leaving 8 bases between.

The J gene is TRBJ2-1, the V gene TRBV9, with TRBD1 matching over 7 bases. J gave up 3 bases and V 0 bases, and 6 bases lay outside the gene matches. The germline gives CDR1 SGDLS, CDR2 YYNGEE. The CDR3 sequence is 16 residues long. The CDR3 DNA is TGTGCCAGCAGCGTAGAATCAGGACAGGTCTACAATGAGCAGTTCTTC. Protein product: CASSVESGQVYNEQFF.

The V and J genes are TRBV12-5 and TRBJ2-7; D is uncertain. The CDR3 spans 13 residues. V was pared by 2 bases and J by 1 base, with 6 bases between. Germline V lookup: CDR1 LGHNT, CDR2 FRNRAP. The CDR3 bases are TGTGCTAGTGGTTTGTTTACATCCTACGAGCAGTACTTC. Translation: CASGLFTSYEQYF.

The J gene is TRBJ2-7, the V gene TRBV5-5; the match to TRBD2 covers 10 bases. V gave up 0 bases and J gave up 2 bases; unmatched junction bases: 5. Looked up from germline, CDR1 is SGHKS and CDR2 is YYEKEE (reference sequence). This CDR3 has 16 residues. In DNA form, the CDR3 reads TGTGCCAGCAGCTTGGCCCAGCGGGGGGGTACCTACGAGCAGTACTTC. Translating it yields CASSLAQRGGTYEQYF. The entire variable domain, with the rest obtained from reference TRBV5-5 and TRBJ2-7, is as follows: DAGVTQSPTHLIKTRGQQVTLRCSPISGHKSVSWYQQVLGQGPQFIFQYYEKEERGRGNFPDRFSARQFPNYSSELNVNALLLGDSALYLCASSLAQRGGTYEQYFGPGTRLTVT.

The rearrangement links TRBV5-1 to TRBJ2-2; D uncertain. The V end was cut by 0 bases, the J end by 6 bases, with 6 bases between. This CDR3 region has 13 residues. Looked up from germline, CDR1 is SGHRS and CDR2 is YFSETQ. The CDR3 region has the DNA TGCGCCAGCAGCTTGGCCCACTCCGGGGAGCTGTTTTTT. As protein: CASSLAHSGELFF.

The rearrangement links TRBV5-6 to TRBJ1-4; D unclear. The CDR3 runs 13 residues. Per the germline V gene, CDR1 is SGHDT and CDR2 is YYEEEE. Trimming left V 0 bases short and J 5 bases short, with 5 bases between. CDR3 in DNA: TGTGCCAGCAGCTTGGACAGAAATGAAAAACTGTTTTTT. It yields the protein CASSLDRNEKLFF.

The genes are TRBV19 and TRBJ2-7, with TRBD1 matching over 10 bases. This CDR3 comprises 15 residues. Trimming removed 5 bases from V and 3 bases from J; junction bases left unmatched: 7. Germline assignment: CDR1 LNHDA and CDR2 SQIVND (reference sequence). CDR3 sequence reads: CASSSPRDRGYEQYF. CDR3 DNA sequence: TGTGCCAGTAGTTCCCCCCGGGACAGGGGCTACGAGCAGTACTTC.

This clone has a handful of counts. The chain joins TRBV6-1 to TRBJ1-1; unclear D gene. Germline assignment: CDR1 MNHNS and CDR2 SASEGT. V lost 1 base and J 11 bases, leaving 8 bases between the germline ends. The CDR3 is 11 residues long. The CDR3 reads CASSEVIGAFF. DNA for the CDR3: TGTGCCAGCAGTGAAGTTATCGGGGCTTTCTTT.